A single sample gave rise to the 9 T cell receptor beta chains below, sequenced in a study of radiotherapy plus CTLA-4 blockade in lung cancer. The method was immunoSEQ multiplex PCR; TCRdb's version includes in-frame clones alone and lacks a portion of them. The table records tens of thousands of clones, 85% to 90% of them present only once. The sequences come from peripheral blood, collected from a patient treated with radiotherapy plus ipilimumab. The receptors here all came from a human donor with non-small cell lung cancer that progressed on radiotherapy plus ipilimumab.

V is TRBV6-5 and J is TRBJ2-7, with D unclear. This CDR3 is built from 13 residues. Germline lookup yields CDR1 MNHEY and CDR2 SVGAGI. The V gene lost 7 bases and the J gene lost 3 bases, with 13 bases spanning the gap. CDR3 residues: CASISPGRYEQYF. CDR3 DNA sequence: TGTGCCAGCATCTCCCCTGGGCGCTACGAGCAGTACTTC.

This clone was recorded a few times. This CDR3 reads CASSIQGTYGYTF. DNA for the CDR3: TGTGCCAGCAGCATACAGGGTACCTATGGCTACACCTTC. The gene calls are TRBV7-3 and TRBJ1-2; perhaps TRBD1 as D (6 bases). The V gene's germline CDR1 is SGHTA and CDR2 FQGTGA. V lost 5 bases, J lost 4 bases, and 11 bases lay in between. The CDR3 sequence is 13 residues long.

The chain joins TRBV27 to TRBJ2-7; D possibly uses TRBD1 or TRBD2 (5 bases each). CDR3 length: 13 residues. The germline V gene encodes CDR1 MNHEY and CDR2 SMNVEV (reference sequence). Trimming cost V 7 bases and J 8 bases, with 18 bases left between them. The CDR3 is CASKDTERSQQYF. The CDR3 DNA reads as TGTGCCAGCAAGGACACGGAGCGGTCGCAGCAGTACTTC.

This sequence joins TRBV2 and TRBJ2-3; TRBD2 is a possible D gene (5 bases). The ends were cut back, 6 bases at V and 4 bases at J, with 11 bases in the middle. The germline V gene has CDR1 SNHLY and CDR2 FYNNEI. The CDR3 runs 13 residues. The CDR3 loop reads CASRGSRADTQYF. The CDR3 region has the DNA TGTGCCAGCAGGGGGAGTCGGGCAGATACGCAGTATTTT. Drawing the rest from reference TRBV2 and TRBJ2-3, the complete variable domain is EPEVTQTPSHQVTQMGQEVILRCVPISNHLYFYWYRQILGQKVEFLVSFYNNEISEKSEIFDDQFSVERPDGSNFTLKIRSTKLEDSAMYFCASRGSRADTQYFGPGTRLTVL.

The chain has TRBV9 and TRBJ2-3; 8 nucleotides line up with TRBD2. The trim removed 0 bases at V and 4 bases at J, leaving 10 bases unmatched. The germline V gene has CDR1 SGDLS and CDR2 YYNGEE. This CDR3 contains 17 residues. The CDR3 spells CASSVEASGSGADTQYF. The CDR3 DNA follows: TGTGCCAGCAGCGTAGAGGCGAGCGGGAGTGGGGCAGATACGCAGTATTTT.

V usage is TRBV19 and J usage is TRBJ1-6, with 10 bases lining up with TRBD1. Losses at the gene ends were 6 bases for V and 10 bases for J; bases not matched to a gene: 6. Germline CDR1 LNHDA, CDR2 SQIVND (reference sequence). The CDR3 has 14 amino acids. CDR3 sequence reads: CASSDDRGRSPLHF. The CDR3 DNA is TGTGCCAGTAGCGATGACAGGGGGCGGTCACCCCTCCACTTT.

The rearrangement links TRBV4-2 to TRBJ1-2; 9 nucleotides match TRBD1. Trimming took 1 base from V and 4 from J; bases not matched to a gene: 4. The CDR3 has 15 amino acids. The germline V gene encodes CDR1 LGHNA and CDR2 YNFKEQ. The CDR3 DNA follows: TGTGCCAGCAGCCAAGGACAGGGGGAGGCCTATGGCTACACCTTC. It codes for CASSQGQGEAYGYTF.

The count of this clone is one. The CDR3 loop reads CASSPTANGYTF. CDR3 coding DNA: TGTGCCAGCTCACCGACAGCGAATGGCTACACCTTC. The chain has TRBV18 and TRBJ1-2; D is perhaps TRBD1 (5 bases). This CDR3 has 12 residues. The ends were cut back, 3 bases at V and 6 bases at J, with 8 bases in the middle. Germline V gene lookup returns CDR1 KGHSH and CDR2 LQKENI.

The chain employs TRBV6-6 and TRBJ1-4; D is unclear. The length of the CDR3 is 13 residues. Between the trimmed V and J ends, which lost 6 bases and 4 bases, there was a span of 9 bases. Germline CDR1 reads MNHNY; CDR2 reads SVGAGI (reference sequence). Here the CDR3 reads CASRTLRNEKLFF. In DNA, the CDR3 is TGTGCCAGCAGGACCCTACGTAATGAAAAACTGTTTTTT.